This TCR beta chain came from a study of cytomegalovirus exposure and HLA in healthy donors. At the level of the study: Of a few hundred genotyped donors, about 81% clustered with self-reported Caucasian donors. Overall study results and limits: High sensitivity and specificity were reportedly achieved when the classifier diagnosed cytomegalovirus status. Within an earlier analysis, most TCR beta V segments proved productive either about 87% or about 30% of the time. Beyond CMV serostatus, there was no information to go on about immune exposure.

A remark on this clone: Its cognate antigen is unknown.

Germline V gives CDR1 SGHTA, CDR2 FQGNSA. Trimming left V 2 bases short and J 10 bases short, with 14 bases between. The CDR3 is 13 amino acids. PCR employed 60 Vbeta and 13 Jbeta primers. Libraries were prepared by immunoSEQ multiplex PCR; TCRdb keeps only in-frame clonotypes and omits some of them. The sample lists tens of thousands of clones; about 84% were seen once. The chain is built from TRBV7-2 and TRBJ1-1; D call uncertain. Sequencing used PBMCs. The clonotype originates from a female donor in good health and CMV-seronegative. The CDR3 sequence is CASSLIGPSPAFF. CDR3 bases: TGTGCCAGCAGCTTAATCGGTCCGAGTCCAGCTTTCTTT.